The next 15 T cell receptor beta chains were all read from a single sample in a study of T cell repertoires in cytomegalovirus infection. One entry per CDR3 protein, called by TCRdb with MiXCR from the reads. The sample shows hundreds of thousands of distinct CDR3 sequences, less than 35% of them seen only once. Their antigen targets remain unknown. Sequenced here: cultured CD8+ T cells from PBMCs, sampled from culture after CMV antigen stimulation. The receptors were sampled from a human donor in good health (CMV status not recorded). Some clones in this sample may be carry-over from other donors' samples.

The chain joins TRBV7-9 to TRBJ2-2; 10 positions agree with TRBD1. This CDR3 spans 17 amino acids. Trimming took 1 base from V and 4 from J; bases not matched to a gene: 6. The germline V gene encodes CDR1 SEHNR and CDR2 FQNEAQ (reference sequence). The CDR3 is CASSLGQGAYGTGELFF. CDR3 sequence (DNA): TGTGCCAGCAGCTTAGGACAGGGGGCTTACGGCACCGGGGAGCTGTTTTTT.

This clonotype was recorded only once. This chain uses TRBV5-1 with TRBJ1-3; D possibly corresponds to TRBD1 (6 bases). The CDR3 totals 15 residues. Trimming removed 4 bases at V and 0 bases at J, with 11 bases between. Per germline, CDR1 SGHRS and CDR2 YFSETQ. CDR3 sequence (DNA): TGCGCCAGCAGCCCGGGGGACAACTCTGGAAACACCATATATTTT. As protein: CASSPGDNSGNTIYF.

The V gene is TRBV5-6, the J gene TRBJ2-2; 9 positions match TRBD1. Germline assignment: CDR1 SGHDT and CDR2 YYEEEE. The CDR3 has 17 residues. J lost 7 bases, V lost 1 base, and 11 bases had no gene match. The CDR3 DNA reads TGTGCCAGCAGCTTGCCCCACAGGGGGCGCGTGGACGGGGAGCTGTTTTTT. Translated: CASSLPHRGRVDGELFF.

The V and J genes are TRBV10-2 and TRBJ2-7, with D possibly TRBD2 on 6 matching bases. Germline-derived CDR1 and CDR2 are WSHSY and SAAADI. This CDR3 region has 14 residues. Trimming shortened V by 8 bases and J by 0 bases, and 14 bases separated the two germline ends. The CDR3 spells CASGTRPSSYEQYF. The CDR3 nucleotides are TGCGCCAGCGGGACTCGGCCGAGCTCCTACGAGCAGTACTTC.

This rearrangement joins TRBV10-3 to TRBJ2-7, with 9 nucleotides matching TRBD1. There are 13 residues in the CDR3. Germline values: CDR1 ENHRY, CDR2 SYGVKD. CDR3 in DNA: TGTACCGTAGGGACAGGGAGTCCCTACGAGCAGTACGTC. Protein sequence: CTVGTGSPYEQYV.

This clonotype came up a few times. This chain's CDR3 is CASSSNEGLYTEAFF. The CDR3 coding sequence is TGTGCCAGCAGCTCAAACGAGGGACTTTACACTGAAGCTTTCTTT. The chain is built from TRBV7-9 and TRBJ1-1; possibly TRBD1 for D (5 bases). CDR3 size: 15 residues. Germline V CDR1 and CDR2: SEHNR, FQNEAQ (reference sequence). V lost 4 bases to trimming and J lost 3 bases, with 15 bases between them.

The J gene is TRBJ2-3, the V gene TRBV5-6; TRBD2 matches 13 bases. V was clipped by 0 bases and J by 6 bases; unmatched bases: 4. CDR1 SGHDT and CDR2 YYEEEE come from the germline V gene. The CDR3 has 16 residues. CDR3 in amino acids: CASSLATSGGADTQYF. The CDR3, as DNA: TGTGCCAGCAGCTTGGCTACTAGCGGGGGGGCTGATACGCAGTATTTT.

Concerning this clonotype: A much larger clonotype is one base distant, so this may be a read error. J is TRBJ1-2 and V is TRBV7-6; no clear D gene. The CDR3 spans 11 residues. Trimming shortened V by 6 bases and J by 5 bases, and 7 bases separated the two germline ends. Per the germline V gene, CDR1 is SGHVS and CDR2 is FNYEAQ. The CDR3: CASRWDYGYTF. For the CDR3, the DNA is TGTGCCAGCAGGTGGGATTATGGCTACACCTTC.

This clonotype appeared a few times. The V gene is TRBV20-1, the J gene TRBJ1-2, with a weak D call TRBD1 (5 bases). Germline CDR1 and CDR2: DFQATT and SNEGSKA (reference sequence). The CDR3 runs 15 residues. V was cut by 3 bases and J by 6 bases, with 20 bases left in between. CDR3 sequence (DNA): TGCAGTGCTAGGAGGCCCCCGGGGGAAAAGAATGGCTACACCTTC. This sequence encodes CSARRPPGEKNGYTF.

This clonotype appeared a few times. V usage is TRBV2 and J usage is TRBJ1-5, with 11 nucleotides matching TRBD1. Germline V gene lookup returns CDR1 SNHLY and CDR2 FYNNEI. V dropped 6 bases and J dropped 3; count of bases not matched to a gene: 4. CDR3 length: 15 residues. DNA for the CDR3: TGTGCCAGCAGACCGGACAGGGGGCACAATCAGCCCCAGCATTTT. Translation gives CASRPDRGHNQPQHF.

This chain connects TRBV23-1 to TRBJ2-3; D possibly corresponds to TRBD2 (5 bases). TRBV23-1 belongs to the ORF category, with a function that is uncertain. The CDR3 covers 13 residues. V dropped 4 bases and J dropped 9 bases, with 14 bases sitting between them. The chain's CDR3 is CASSLWGEGTQYF. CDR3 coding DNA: TGCGCCAGCAGTCTTTGGGGAGAGGGCACGCAGTATTTT.

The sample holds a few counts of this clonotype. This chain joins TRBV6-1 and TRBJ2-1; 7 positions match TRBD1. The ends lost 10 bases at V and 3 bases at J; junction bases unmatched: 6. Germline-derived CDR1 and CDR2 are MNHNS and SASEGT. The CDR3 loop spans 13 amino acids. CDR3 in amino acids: CATDRVIYNEQFF. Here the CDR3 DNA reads TGTGCCACCGACAGGGTCATCTACAATGAGCAGTTCTTC.

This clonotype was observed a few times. CDR3 sequence: CATTHTGRGVRIYNEQFF. The CDR3 nucleotides are TGTGCCACCACTCACACAGGGCGGGGGGTCCGTATCTACAATGAGCAGTTCTTC. The chain couples TRBV19 to TRBJ2-1; 8 nucleotides match TRBD2. This CDR3 is built from 18 residues. The V gene end was trimmed by 10 bases and the J gene end by 3 bases; junction bases not matched to a gene: 20. Germline CDR1 is LNHDA and CDR2 is SQIVND (reference sequence).

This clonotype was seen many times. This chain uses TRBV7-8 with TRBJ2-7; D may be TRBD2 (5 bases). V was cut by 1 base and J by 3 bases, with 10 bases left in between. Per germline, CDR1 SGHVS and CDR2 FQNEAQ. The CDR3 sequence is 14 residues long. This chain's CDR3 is CASSLDFGDYEQYF. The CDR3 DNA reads TGTGCCAGCAGCTTAGATTTCGGGGACTACGAGCAGTACTTC. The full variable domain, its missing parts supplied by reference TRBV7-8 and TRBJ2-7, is GAGVSQSPRYKVAKRGQDVALRCDPISGHVSLFWYQQALGQGPEFLTYFQNEAQLDKSGLPSDRFFAERPEGSVSTLKIQRTQQEDSAVYLCASSLDFGDYEQYFGPGTRLTVT.

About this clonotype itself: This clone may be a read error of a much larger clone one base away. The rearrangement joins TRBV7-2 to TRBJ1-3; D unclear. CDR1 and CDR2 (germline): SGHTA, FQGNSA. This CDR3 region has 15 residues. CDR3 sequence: CASSRTALSGNIIYF. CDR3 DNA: TGTGCCAGCAGCCGTACAGCTCTCTCTGGAAACATCATATATTTT.